This TCR beta chain was obtained from a study of T-cell reconstitution after alpha-beta-depleted transplantation in children. Study-level results: Some patients' high day-60 TCRbeta diversity was attributed to recipient cells surviving conditioning. After transplant, at about two months, alpha-beta T cells were reportedly derived from several hundred expanded graft clones.

Germline V gene sequence: CDR1 DFQATT, CDR2 SNEGSKA (reference sequence). Trimming at V came to 5 bases and at J to 0 bases, leaving 12 bases not matched to a gene. This CDR3 has 17 amino acids. This clonotype was picked up a small number of times. Its cognate antigen is unknown. Preparation of the TCRbeta library involved a method that used unique molecular identifiers. MiXCR was run by TCRdb on the PCR reads, yielding one entry per CDR3 protein. The sample includes 500,000 or so distinct CDR3 sequences, approximately 10% of them seen just once. The source is a female patient aged 2-9 years who had a stem cell transplant for aplastic anemia, so the T cells may come from the graft donor. Material: PBMCs, mostly from graft donor cells, obtained 180 days after TCRalphabeta/CD19-depleted stem cell transplant. The chain has TRBV20-1 and TRBJ1-5; 8 nucleotides align to TRBD1. The CDR3 DNA sequence: TGCAGTGCTTCCCGGGACAGGACCAATTATAGCAATCAGCCCCAGCATTTT. Encoded protein: CSASRDRTNYSNQPQHF.